The clone carrying this TCR beta chain was recorded once. The identical CDR3 is also encoded by other nucleotide sequences in the sample. This record comes from a study of shared clonotypes between healthy human individuals. V trimming: 3 bases; J trimming: 4 bases; junction bases outside the gene matches: 5. Germline lookup yields CDR1 KGHSH and CDR2 LQKENI. This CDR3 region has 15 residues. Deep level was the assay's run setting. Each replicate PCR on the sorted subsets used roughly 210 ng DNA (about 30,000 T cell genomes). Authors' processing steps: Junction-only sequences without quality scores came from ImmunoSEQ, so filtering differed. Clones were sequenced by immunoSEQ multiplex PCR, and TCRdb holds only the in-frame ones, with some missing. V, J and clone size derive from that table, while D and trimming were established from the DNA sequence. Counted here are approximately 1.4 million clones, approximately 98% occurring once; the ten biggest clones make up 0.45%.

Material: naive CD4+ T cells sorted from blood. Subset: CD45RA+ positively selected. The chain uses TRBV18 and TRBJ1-1; 10 nucleotides match TRBD1. The receptor comes from a young man in good health. DNA of the CDR3: TGTGCCAGCTCACCCCGACAGGGGGCAGGCACTGAAGCTTTCTTT. Translated, it gives CASSPRQGAGTEAFF.